The 20 T cell receptor beta chains below were found in one sample sequenced in a study of shared clonotypes between healthy human individuals. CD45RO-negative, CCR7-positively selected cells formed the naive CD8 fraction, excluding terminally differentiated effector memory CD45RA+ cells. Here immunoSEQ multiplex PCR was the method, and the copy in TCRdb shows in-frame clones only, minus some. The profile shows roughly 2.1 million clones, under 95% of them singletons. Sequencing was carried out using naive CD8+ T cells from PBMCs. These TCRs come from a man aged 18-30 years in good health. Some clones in this sample may be carry-over from other donors' samples.

The rearrangement uses TRBV9 and TRBJ1-1, with D possibly TRBD1 on 6 matching bases. The V end was cut by 0 bases, the J end by 0 bases, with 9 bases between. CDR3 length: 15 amino acids. Germline V gene lookup returns CDR1 SGDLS and CDR2 YYNGEE. CDR3 in amino acids: CASSVVTGMNTEAFF. The CDR3, as DNA: TGTGCCAGCAGCGTAGTAACAGGGATGAACACTGAAGCTTTCTTT.

Turning to this clone: Within the sample, other DNA sequences also encode this same CDR3. The genes are TRBV13 and TRBJ1-5, with D uncertain. The germline CDR1 and CDR2 sequences are PRHDT and FYEKMQ (reference sequence). This CDR3 spans 14 amino acids. V gave up 2 bases and J gave up 6 bases, with 11 bases separating them. The CDR3 DNA reads TGTGCCAGCAGCTTACGGGGATCTGGTCAGCCCCAGCATTTT. This codes for CASSLRGSGQPQHF.

The J gene is TRBJ2-7, the V gene TRBV21-1. TRBV21-1 corresponds to a pseudogene. The CDR3 is 16 residues long. The DNA for the CDR3 is TGTGCCAGCACCGTGAGGGGGGCAGCGGGTTTCCACGAGCAGTACTTC. Protein sequence: CASTVRGAAGFHEQYF.

CDR3 coding DNA: TGTGCCAGCAGCCTCGAGACCCCCGGGGAGCTGTTTTTT. As protein: CASSLETPGELFF. The chain joins TRBV7-9 to TRBJ2-2; the D is unclear. Germline V gene lookup returns CDR1 SEHNR and CDR2 FQNEAQ (reference sequence). V was trimmed by 5 bases and J by 6 bases, leaving 10 bases between them. The CDR3 has 13 residues. Using reference TRBV7-9 and TRBJ2-2 for the parts outside the CDR3, the full variable domain is DTGVSQNPRHKITKRGQNVTFRCDPISEHNRLYWYRQTLGQGPEFLTYFQNEAQLEKSRLLSDRFSAERPKGSFSTLEIQRTEQGDSAMYLCASSLETPGELFFGEGSRLTVL.

This chain joins TRBV27 and TRBJ2-4, with unresolved D. Germline V gene data show CDR1 as MNHEY and CDR2 as SMNVEV (reference sequence). The V end was cut by 11 bases, the J end by 1 base, with 15 bases between. The CDR3 loop spans 14 amino acids. This CDR3 is CADQDLRAKNIQYF. CDR3 in DNA: TGTGCCGACCAGGATCTAAGGGCCAAAAACATTCAGTACTTC.

This CDR3 is CSLGREGNEQFF. Written as DNA, the CDR3 is TGCAGCCTTGGGAGGGAGGGGAATGAGCAGTTCTTC. The J gene is TRBJ2-1, the V gene TRBV29-1, with 7 positions matching TRBD2. This CDR3 has 12 amino acids. Trimming at V came to 8 bases and at J to 7 bases, leaving 8 bases not matched to a gene. CDR1 and CDR2 (germline): SQVTM, ANQGSEA.

The rearrangement uses TRBV15 and TRBJ2-3; D is perhaps TRBD1 or TRBD2 (5 bases each). This CDR3 has 17 residues. Trimming cost V 6 bases and J 5 bases, with 24 bases left between them. Germline V gene lookup returns CDR1 LNHNV and CDR2 YYDKDF (reference sequence). CDR3 bases: TGTGCCACCAGAAACACGTCTGGAGTGGGGGACGTAGATACGCAGTATTTT. This translates into CATRNTSGVGDVDTQYF.

The chain uses TRBV19 and TRBJ2-7, with a possible D match to TRBD1 (5 bases). V lost 8 bases and J lost 2, with 13 bases in between. The germline V gene encodes CDR1 LNHDA and CDR2 SQIVND (reference sequence). The CDR3 is made up of 13 amino acids. CDR3 sequence: CASALTETYEQYF. The CDR3 nucleotides are TGTGCCAGTGCGCTGACAGAGACCTACGAGCAGTACTTC.

This chain connects TRBV7-8 to TRBJ2-1; weak D call: TRBD1 (6 bases). Germline V gives CDR1 SGHVS, CDR2 FQNEAQ. CDR3 length: 16 amino acids. Trimming removed 2 bases at V and 4 bases at J, with 15 bases between. The chain's CDR3 is CASSLRVRGPYNEQFF. CDR3 DNA: TGTGCCAGCAGCTTAAGGGTCAGGGGACCGTACAATGAGCAGTTCTTC.

CDR3 residues: CASSPPFGRTEAFF. CDR3 DNA sequence: TGCGCCAGCAGCCCCCCGTTCGGTAGGACTGAAGCTTTCTTT. V is TRBV4-1 and J is TRBJ1-1; D is unclear. This CDR3 comprises 14 residues. With 4 bases removed from V and 5 bases from J, the gap between germline ends came to 14 bases. The germline V gene encodes CDR1 MGHRA and CDR2 YSYEKL.

Notes on this clone: This sample also contains other DNA sequences that code for the same CDR3. CDR3 bases: TGTGCCAGCAGTTTGGGCGAGACTAACTATGGCTACACCTTC. It specifies CASSLGETNYGYTF. This chain joins TRBV28 and TRBJ1-2; D gene ambiguous. The V end was cut by 3 bases, the J end by 0 bases, with 8 bases between. The germline CDR1 and CDR2 sequences are MDHEN and SYDVKM. This CDR3 has 14 amino acids.

This clone turned up a few times. The chain uses TRBV4-2 and TRBJ1-1; 7 positions agree with TRBD1. The J segment lost 0 bases and the V segment lost 5 bases, leaving 6 bases of the junction unmatched. Germline CDR1 is LGHNA and CDR2 is YNFKEQ. This CDR3 has 15 amino acids. The CDR3 region is CASSFTDRMNTEAFF. DNA for the CDR3: TGTGCCAGCAGCTTTACGGACAGGATGAACACTGAAGCTTTCTTT.

With regard to this clone: This CDR3 is also generated by other DNA sequences in the sample. The chain joins TRBV6-5 to TRBJ2-5; D might be TRBD1 or TRBD2, each matching 6 bases. V was cut by 0 bases and J by 5 bases, with 10 bases left in between. The CDR3 spans 14 residues. Germline V lookup: CDR1 MNHEY, CDR2 SVGAGI. The CDR3 loop reads CASSYSGGWETQYF. Written as DNA, the CDR3 is TGTGCCAGCAGTTACTCAGGGGGGTGGGAGACCCAGTACTTC.

CDR3 nucleotide sequence: TGTGCCAGCAGCCCCGACCCCGCTAGCGGGGCCTACGAGCAGTACTTC. This translates into CASSPDPASGAYEQYF. This sequence joins TRBV9 and TRBJ2-7, with TRBD2 matching 9 bases. CDR3 length: 16 amino acids. V gave up 4 bases and J gave up 2 bases; unmatched junction bases: 10. CDR1 is SGDLS, CDR2 YYNGEE, per germline.

This clone has only one observation. The rearrangement joins TRBV7-3 to TRBJ2-6; D gene unclear. Germline V gene sequence: CDR1 SGHTA, CDR2 FQGTGA. The CDR3 totals 18 residues. V was clipped by 2 bases and J by 0 bases, with 14 bases between them. CDR3 region: CASSLAFTVYSGANVLTF. In DNA form, the CDR3 reads TGTGCCAGCAGCTTAGCGTTTACAGTGTACTCTGGGGCCAACGTCCTGACTTTC.

The gene calls are TRBV6-6 and TRBJ2-3, with D unclear. V was clipped by 1 base and J by 3 bases, with 5 bases between them. The CDR3 consists of 13 residues. From germline, CDR1 is MNHNY and CDR2 SVGAGI (reference sequence). The CDR3 loop reads CASSYYVTDTQYF. The CDR3, as DNA: TGTGCCAGCAGTTACTATGTGACAGATACGCAGTATTTT.

This chain links TRBV6-1 with TRBJ2-2, with 14 positions matching TRBD2. CDR3 length: 15 residues. Trimming at V came to 7 bases and at J to 6 bases, leaving 4 bases not matched to a gene. The V gene's germline CDR1 is MNHNS and CDR2 SASEGT. For the CDR3, the DNA is TGTGCCAGCACGGGACTAGCGGGAGTGGCCGGGGAGCTGTTTTTT. Translating it yields CASTGLAGVAGELFF.

This chain joins TRBV7-8 and TRBJ2-1; D call uncertain. Germline-derived CDR1 and CDR2 are SGHVS and FQNEAQ. The CDR3 loop spans 15 amino acids. V dropped 1 base and J dropped 4 bases, with 11 bases sitting between them. CDR3 nucleotide sequence: TGTGCCAGCAGCTTAGACTCTTCTGATTACAATGAGCAGTTCTTC. Translating it yields CASSLDSSDYNEQFF.

The table lists this clone with a count of one. Compared with germline, one end of the junction differs, possibly owing to a read error. The V gene is TRBV20-1, the J gene TRBJ2-5; 12 nucleotides agree with TRBD2. There are 10 residues in the CDR3. Germline loops: CDR1 DFQATT, CDR2 SNEGSKA (reference sequence). The CDR3 loop reads CSAWTSGINF. CDR3 DNA sequence: TGCAGTGCCTGGACTAGCGGGATCAACTTC.

For the CDR3, the DNA is TGTGCCAGCGGTTTACCGAGGGGGCATTTAGAGACCCAGTACTTC. This translates into CASGLPRGHLETQYF. V usage is TRBV6-5 and J usage is TRBJ2-5, with TRBD1 matching 7 bases. Per the germline V gene, CDR1 is MNHEY and CDR2 is SVGAGI. With V trimmed by 8 bases and J by 4 bases, 13 bases remained unmatched. The CDR3 spans 15 residues.